This T cell receptor (beta chain) was obtained from a study of tissue T cells after allogeneic stem cell transplantation. Germline V gene lookup returns CDR1 SGHRS and CDR2 YFSETQ. The CDR3 is 15 amino acids. Between the trimmed V and J ends, which lost 2 bases and 1 base, there was a span of 12 bases. Produced via immunoSEQ multiplex PCR; TCRdb's table is partial and in-frame only. The sample consists of some 6,000 clones, 50% to 70% of them appearing once. This sequence was found in a male donor aged 60 or over with lung cancer. Sequencing used tissue from the jejunum, obtained at autopsy. J is TRBJ2-5 and V is TRBV5-1, with D possibly being TRBD2 (6 bases). The CDR3 nucleotides are TGCGCCAGCAGCTTTAGTGCGGGACTCCAAGAGACCCAGTACTTC. Protein sequence: CASSFSAGLQETQYF.